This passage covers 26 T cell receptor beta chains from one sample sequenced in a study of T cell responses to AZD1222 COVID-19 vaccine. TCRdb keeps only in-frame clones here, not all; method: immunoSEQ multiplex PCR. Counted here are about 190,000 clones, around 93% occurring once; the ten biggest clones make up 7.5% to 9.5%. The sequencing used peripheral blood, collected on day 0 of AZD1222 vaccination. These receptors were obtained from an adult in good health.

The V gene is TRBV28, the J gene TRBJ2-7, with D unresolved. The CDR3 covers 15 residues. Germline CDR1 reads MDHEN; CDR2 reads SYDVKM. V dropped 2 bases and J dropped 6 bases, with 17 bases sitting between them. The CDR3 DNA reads TGTGCCAGCAGTTTAAGCTGGACGTTTCCGGCCGAGCAGTACTTC. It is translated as CASSLSWTFPAEQYF.

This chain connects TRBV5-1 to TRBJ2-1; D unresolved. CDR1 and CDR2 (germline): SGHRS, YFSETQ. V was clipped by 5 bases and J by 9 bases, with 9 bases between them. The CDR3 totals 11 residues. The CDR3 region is CASRLGFEQFF. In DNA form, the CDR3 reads TGCGCCAGCAGGCTAGGGTTTGAGCAGTTCTTC.

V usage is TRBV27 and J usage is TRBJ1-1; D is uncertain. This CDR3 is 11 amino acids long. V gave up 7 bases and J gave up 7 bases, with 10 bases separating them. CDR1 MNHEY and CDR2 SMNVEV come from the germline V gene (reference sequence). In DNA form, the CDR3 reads TGTGCCAGCACATTATCCGTTGAAGCTTTCTTT. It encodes CASTLSVEAFF.

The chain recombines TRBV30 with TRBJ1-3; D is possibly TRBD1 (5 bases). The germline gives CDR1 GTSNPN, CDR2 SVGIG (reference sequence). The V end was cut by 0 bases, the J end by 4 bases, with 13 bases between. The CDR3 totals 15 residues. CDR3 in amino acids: CAWSVRAGSGNTIYF. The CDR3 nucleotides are TGTGCCTGGAGTGTAAGGGCAGGGAGCGGAAACACCATATATTTT.

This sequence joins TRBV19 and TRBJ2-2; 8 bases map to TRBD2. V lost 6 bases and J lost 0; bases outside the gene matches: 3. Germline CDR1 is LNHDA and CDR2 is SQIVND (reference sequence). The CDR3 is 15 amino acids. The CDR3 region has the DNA TGTGCCAGTAGCGGACTAGCAGCGAACACCGGGGAGCTGTTTTTT. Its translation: CASSGLAANTGELFF.

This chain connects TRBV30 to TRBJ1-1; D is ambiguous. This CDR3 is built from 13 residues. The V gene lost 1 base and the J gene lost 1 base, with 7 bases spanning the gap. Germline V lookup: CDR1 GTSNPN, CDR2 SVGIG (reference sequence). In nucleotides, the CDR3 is TGTGCCTGGAGTGGCTCGGGGAACACTGAAGCTTTCTTT. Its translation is CAWSGSGNTEAFF.

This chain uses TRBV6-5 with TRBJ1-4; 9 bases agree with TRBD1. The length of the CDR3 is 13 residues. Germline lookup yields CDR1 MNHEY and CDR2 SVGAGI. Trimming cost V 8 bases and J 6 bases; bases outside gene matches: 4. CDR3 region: CASYTGGDEKLFF. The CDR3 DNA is TGTGCCAGCTACACAGGGGGCGATGAAAAACTGTTTTTT.

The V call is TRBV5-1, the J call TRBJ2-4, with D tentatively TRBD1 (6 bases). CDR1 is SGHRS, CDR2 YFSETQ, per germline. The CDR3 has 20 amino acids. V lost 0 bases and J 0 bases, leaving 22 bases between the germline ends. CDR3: CASSLGGRTGQSLAKNIQYF. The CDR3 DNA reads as TGCGCCAGCAGCTTGGGGGGTCGTACTGGACAGTCCCTAGCCAAAAACATTCAGTACTTC.

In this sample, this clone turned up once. DNA for the CDR3: TGCAGCGCCGAGGGAGGATCCTATGGCTACACCTTC. Encoded protein: CSAEGGSYGYTF. The chain combines TRBV29-1 with TRBJ1-2; D unclear. The ends were cut back, 7 bases at V and 4 bases at J, with 13 bases in the middle. CDR1 is SQVTM, CDR2 ANQGSEA, per germline. This CDR3 is 12 amino acids long.

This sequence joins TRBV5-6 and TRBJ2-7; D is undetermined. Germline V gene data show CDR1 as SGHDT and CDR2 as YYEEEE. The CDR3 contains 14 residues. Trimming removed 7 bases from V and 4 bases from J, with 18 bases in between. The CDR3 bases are TGTGCCAGCCATGGGCCAGCAGAACTTTACGAGCAGTACTTC. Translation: CASHGPAELYEQYF.

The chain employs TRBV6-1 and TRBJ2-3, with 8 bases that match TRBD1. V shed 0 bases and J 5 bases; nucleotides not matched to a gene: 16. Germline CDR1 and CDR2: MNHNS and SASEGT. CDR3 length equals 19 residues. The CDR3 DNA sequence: TGTGCCAGCAGTGAAGCGCTTCTGGGTCGGACAGGGCGGAGAGATACGCAGTATTTT. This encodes CASSEALLGRTGRRDTQYF.

The DNA for the CDR3 is TGTGCCAGCAGCTGGGGGAGGGATCAGCCCCAGCATTTT. It specifies CASSWGRDQPQHF. The chain carries TRBV6-5 and TRBJ1-5; tentative D call: TRBD1 (5 bases). The germline gives CDR1 MNHEY, CDR2 SVGAGI. This CDR3 is 13 amino acids long. V dropped 6 bases and J dropped 5 bases, with 11 bases sitting between them.

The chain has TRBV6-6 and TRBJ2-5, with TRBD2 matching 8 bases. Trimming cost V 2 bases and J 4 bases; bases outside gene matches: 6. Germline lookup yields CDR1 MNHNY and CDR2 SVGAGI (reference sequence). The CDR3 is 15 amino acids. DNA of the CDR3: TGTGCCAGCAGTTACGTGCGGGAGGCCCCAGAGACCCAGTACTTC. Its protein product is CASSYVREAPETQYF.

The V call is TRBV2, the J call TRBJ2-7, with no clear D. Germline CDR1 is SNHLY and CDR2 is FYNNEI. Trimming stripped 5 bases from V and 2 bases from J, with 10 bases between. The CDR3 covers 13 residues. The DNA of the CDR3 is TGTGCCAGCAGTATCGGCAGAACCTACGAGCAGTACTTC. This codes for CASSIGRTYEQYF.

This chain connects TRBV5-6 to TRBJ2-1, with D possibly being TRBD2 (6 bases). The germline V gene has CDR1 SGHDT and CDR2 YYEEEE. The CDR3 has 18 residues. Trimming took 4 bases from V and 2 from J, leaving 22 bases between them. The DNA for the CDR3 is TGTGCCAGCAGCCTCCCCGGGGGTGAGGGGACCACCTACAATGAGCAGTTCTTC. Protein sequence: CASSLPGGEGTTYNEQFF.

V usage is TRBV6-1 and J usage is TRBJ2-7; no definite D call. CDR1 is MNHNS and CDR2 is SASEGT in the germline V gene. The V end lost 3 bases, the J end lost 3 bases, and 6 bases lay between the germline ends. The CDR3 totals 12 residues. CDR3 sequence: CASSDTFYEQYF. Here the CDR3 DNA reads TGTGCCAGCAGTGACACCTTCTACGAGCAGTACTTC.

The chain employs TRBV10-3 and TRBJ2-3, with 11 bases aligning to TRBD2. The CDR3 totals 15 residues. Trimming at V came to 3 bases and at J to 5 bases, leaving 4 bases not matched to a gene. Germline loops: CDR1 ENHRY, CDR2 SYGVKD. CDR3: CAISDSGLAGDTQYF. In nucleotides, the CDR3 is TGTGCCATCAGTGACTCCGGACTAGCGGGAGATACGCAGTATTTT.

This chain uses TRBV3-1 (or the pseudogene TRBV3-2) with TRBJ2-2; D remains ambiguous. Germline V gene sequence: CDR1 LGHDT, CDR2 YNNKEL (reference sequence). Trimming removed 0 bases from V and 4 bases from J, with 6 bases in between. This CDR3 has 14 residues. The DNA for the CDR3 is TGTGCCAGCAGCCAAGACAGGACCACCGGGGAGCTGTTTTTT. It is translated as CASSQDRTTGELFF.

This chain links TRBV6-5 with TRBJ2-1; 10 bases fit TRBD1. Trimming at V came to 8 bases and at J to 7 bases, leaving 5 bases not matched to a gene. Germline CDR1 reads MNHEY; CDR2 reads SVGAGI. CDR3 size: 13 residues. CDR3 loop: CASRDRGMNEQFF. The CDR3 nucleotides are TGTGCCAGCCGGGACAGGGGAATGAATGAGCAGTTCTTC.

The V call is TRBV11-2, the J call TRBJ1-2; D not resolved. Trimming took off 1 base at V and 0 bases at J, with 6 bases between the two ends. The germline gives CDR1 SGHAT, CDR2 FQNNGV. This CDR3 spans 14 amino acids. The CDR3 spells CASSLVGTNYGYTF. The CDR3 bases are TGTGCCAGCAGCTTAGTAGGGACTAACTATGGCTACACCTTC.

DNA for the CDR3: TGTGCCAGCGGAATGTCAAGGGCCCATACGCAGTATTTT. Amino acids: CASGMSRAHTQYF. The J gene is TRBJ2-3, the V gene TRBV6-5; D uncertain. In germline, CDR1 is MNHEY, CDR2 SVGAGI. V lost 8 bases to trimming and J lost 7 bases, with 16 bases between them. CDR3 length: 13 amino acids.

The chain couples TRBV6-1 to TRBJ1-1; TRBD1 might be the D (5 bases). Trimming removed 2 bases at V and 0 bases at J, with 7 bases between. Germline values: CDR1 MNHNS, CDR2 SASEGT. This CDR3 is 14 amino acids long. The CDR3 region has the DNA TGTGCCAGCAGTGAATCAGGGTTGAACACTGAAGCTTTCTTT. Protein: CASSESGLNTEAFF.

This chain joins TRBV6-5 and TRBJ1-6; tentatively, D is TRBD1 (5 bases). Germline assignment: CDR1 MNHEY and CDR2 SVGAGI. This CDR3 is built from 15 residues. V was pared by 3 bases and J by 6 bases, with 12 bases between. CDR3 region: CASSYGGYANSPLHF. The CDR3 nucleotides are TGTGCCAGCAGTTATGGGGGATACGCTAATTCACCCCTCCACTTT.

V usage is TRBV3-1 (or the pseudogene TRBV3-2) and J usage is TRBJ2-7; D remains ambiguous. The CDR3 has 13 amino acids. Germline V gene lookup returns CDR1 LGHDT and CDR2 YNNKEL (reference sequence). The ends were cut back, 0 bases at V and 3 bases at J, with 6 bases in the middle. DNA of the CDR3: TGTGCCAGCAGCCAAGAAGTGGTCTACGAGCAGTACTTC. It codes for CASSQEVVYEQYF.

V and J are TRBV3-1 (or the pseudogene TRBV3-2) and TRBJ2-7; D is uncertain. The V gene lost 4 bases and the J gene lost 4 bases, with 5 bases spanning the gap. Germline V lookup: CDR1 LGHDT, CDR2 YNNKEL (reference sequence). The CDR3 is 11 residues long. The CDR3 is CASSRQYEQYF. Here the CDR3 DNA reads TGTGCCAGCAGCCGCCAATACGAGCAGTACTTC.

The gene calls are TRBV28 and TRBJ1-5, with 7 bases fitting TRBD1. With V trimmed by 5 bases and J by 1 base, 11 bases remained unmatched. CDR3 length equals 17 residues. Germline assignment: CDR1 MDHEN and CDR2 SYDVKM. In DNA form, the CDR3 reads TGTGCCAGCAGTCAACAGGGGCTCGAGAGGAGCAATCAGCCCCAGCATTTT. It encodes CASSQQGLERSNQPQHF.